The sequence of this TCR beta chain was determined in a study of cytomegalovirus exposure and HLA in healthy donors. Study results and limitations: With high specificity and sensitivity, the classifier reportedly diagnosed cytomegalovirus status. Confirmation in vitro established that a few CMV-associated chains were specific for CMV antigens.

This cohort consisted of healthy bone marrow donors. About this clone itself: Antigen specificity is unknown.

PCR amplification relied on 60 Vbeta primers (plus 13 Jbeta primers). Measured with immunoSEQ multiplex PCR; TCRdb has only the in-frame clones, and not every one. The sample holds 150,000 to 200,000 clones, 81% seen once. The germline V gene has CDR1 SNHLY and CDR2 FYNNEI. The trim removed 2 bases at V and 7 bases at J, leaving 6 bases unmatched. The CDR3 is 15 residues long. V gene TRBV2 combines with J gene TRBJ2-2, with 8 bases aligning to TRBD2. The specimen sequenced was PBMCs. The source of this sequence is a woman aged 18-29 years in good health and CMV-seropositive. CDR3 nucleotides: TGTGCCAGCAGTGAAAGCGGGAGACTGAACGGGGAGCTGTTTTTT. Its translation is CASSESGRLNGELFF.